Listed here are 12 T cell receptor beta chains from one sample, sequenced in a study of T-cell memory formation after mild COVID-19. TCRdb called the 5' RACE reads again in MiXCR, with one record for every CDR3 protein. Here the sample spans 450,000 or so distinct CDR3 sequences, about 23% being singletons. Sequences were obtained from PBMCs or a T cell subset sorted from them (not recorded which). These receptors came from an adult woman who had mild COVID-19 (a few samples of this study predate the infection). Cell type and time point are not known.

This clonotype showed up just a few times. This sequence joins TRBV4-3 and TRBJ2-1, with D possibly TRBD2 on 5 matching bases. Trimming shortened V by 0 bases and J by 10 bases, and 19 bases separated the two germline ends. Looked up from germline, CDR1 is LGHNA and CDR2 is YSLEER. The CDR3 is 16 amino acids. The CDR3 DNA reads TGCGCCAGCAGCCAAGATCGGCGGGTAGGGTTCGGGGAGCAGTTCTTC. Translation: CASSQDRRVGFGEQFF.

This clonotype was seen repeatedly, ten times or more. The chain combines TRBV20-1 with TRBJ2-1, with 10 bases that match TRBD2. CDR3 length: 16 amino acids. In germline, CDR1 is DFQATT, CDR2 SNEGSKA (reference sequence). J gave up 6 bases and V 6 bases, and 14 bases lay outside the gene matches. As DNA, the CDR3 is TGCAGTGCCCTGGGAGGCCTAGCGGGAGCTAGCAATGAGCAGTTCTTC. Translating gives CSALGGLAGASNEQFF.

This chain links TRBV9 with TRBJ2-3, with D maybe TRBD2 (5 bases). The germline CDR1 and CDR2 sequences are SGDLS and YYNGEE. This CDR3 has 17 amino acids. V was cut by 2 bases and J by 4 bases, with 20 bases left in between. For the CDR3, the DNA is TGTGCCAGCAGCGTGAGAGACGTGGAAGAGAGGGCAGATACGCAGTATTTT. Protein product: CASSVRDVEERADTQYF.

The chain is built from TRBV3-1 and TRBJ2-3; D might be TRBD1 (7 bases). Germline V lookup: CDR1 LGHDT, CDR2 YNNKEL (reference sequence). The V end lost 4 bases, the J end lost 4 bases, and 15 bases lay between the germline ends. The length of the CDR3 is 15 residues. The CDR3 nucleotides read TGTGCCAGCAGCCCCGGAGGGGGCGAAGCAGATACGCAGTATTTT. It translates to CASSPGGGEADTQYF.

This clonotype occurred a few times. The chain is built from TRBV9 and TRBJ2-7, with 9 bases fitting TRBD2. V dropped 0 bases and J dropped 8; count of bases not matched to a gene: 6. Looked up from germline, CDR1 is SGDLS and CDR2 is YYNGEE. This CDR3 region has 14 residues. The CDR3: CASSVEAGGPKQYF. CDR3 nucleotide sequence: TGTGCCAGCAGCGTAGAAGCGGGGGGCCCTAAGCAGTACTTC.

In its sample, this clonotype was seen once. The CDR3 DNA is TGCGCCAGCAGCTCCGGGACAGTTTTCTATGGCTACACCTTC. This codes for CASSSGTVFYGYTF. V and J are TRBV4-1 and TRBJ1-2; 7 nucleotides agree with TRBD1. This CDR3 has 14 amino acids. In germline, CDR1 is MGHRA, CDR2 YSYEKL. V was pared by 5 bases and J by 4 bases, with 7 bases of the junction left unmatched.

The CDR3 bases are TGTGCCAGCAGCCAAGTTGCGGGGGCTAACTATGGCTACACCTTC. Protein: CASSQVAGANYGYTF. The chain joins TRBV14 to TRBJ1-2; tentatively, D is TRBD1 (5 bases). This CDR3 contains 15 residues. CDR1 is SGHDN and CDR2 is FVKESK in the germline V gene. Trimming stripped 1 base from V and 0 bases from J, with 9 bases between.

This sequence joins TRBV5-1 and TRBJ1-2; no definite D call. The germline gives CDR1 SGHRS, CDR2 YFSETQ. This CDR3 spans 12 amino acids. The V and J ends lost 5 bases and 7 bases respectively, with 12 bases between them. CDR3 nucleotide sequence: TGCGCCAGCAGTGCAGGTGTGGGTGGCTACACCTTC. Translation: CASSAGVGGYTF.

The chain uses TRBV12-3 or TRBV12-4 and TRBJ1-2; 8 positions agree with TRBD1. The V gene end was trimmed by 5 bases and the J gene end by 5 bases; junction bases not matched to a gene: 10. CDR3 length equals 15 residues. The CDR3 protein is CASSQGRQGLYGYTF. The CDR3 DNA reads TGTGCCAGCAGTCAAGGCCGACAGGGGTTATATGGCTACACCTTC.

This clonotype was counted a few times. The CDR3 coding sequence is TGTGCCAGCTCCTTCGGCGGGGACAATGAGCAGTTCTTC. Amino acids: CASSFGGDNEQFF. The chain joins TRBV10-3 to TRBJ2-1, with D perhaps matching TRBD2 (6 bases). Germline values: CDR1 ENHRY, CDR2 SYGVKD. This CDR3 contains 13 residues. V was shortened by 10 bases and J by 5 bases, with 15 bases between the two germline ends.

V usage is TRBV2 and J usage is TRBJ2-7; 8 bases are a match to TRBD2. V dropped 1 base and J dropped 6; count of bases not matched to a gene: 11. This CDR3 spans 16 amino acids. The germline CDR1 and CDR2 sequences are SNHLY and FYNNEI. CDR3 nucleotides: TGTGCCAGCAGTGAAGGCGGTAGCGGGGTCCCGGCCGAGCAGTACTTC. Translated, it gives CASSEGGSGVPAEQYF.

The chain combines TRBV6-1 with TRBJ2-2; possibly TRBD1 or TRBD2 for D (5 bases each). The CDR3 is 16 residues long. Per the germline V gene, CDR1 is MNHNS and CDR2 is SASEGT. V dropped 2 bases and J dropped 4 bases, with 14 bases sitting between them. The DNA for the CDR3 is TGTGCCAGCAGTGAATTGAGGGGCTCCATCACCGGGGAGCTGTTTTTT. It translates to CASSELRGSITGELFF.